This TCR beta chain was retrieved from a study of neurological immune-mediated disorders (dated by TCRdb to 2018 to 2020). Notes on the research overall: Peripheral blood TCR-beta repertoires from patients with HTLV-I-associated myelopathy (HAM/TSP), patients with multiple sclerosis, and healthy controls were compared in the study using UMI-based sequencing. The cohort included about 70 subjects: about 15 with HAM/TSP, some 34 with multiple sclerosis, and some 20 healthy controls. Longitudinal samples, technical triplicates and paired sorted CD4+ and CD8+ T-cell subsets, alongside PBMC samples, were included among the 106 TCR-beta libraries. Longitudinal HAM/TSP donors and healthy donors each had 3 time-points at intervals of about 3-45 months. What the work shows at the level of the full study, not this receptor alone: No identical CDR3 amino acid sequences were found to be shared among expanded clones across subjects, suggesting that TCR-beta repertoires were private in all groups. TCR clonal expansion was highest in HAM/TSP patients and lowest in MS patients, with MS patients falling below even healthy controls.

V is cut by 0 bases and J by 4 bases, and the space between the germline ends is 8 bases. The germline V gene (reference sequence) sets CDR1 to LGHDT and CDR2 to YNNKEL. There are 14 amino acids in the CDR3, from cysteine to phenylalanine inclusive. Of the read, only the CDR3 DNA is kept; its 42 bases are in frame from base 1. cDNA synthesis used template-switch 5'RACE with a primer carrying a 10-nucleotide random unique molecular identifier tagging each TCR transcript. Each sequencing run produced over 160 million TCR-beta sequences covering 15-18 subjects. The RNeasy kit was used for extraction of total RNA. The KAPA Real-time Library Amplification kit was used to amplify TCR-beta VDJ regions with primers targeting the TCR constant region and the 5'RACE anchor. A first PCR added sample indexes and Illumina adaptors, and a second PCR then raised library yield. The roughly 650 bp TCR product was size-selected on a 2% E-gel SizeSelection system after Ampure bead purification. Library quality was checked on a Bioanalyzer, concentration was measured with Qubit, and libraries were quantified with the Kapa Library Quantification kit before pooling. An Illumina HiSeq 2500 was used to sequence the libraries paired-end at 2 x 150 bp. To increase sequence diversity, roughly 24-31% phiX was spiked into each library pool. Under the source paper's analysis protocol: Quality-filtered reads were processed with the UMI-based MiGEC pipeline, and over 75% of raw TCR sequences were removed by the MiGEC pipeline during error correction. IMGT germline references were used for alignment of VDJ genes, and clonotypes were defined by a unique CDR3 amino acid sequence together with V-J genes. Clonal expansion, Shannon diversity and CDR3 relatedness were evaluated with VDJtools (CalcPairwiseDistances, ClusterSamples), while phylogenetic trees were built in CLCbio workbench. Expanded clones were defined as having at least 8 unique UMIs, based on coefficient-of-variation modelling across technical triplicates. The public reads were reprocessed in TCRdb via fastp at Q25 and MiXCR, keeping in-frame beta chains. Every entry covers one CDR3 protein and lists the most common genes and DNA from its rows. None of the V and J calls come from the authors' own analysis; TCRdb made them. In this sample the table shows around 49,000 distinct CDR3 sequences, 10% of which occur a single time. 1.6% of the sample is taken by the ten largest.

The label giving this sample's time point can be read as: longitudinal time-point 1 (baseline). Blood bank volunteers in Maryland, USA served as the healthy controls. For the unsorted PBMC libraries, 2 million PBMCs were stored in RNAlater at -80 degrees C until RNA extraction and were used to generate the libraries. Peripheral blood was subjected to Ficoll-Hypaque density gradient centrifugation to isolate PBMCs, which were then cryopreserved in liquid nitrogen. On this clonotype: Its antigen remains unidentified. Nothing much larger sits one base from this clone, and base qualities are not available.

Material: PBMCs. The chain links TRBV3-1 with TRBJ2-3; the D gene remains uncertain. The sequence was obtained from a woman in her thirties or forties in good health. The base sequence is TGTGCCAGCAGCCAAGAGAGGTCCCCAGATACGCAGTATTTT. Its translation reads: CASSQERSPDTQYF.